Listed below are T cell receptor beta chains from one sample, sequenced in a study of shared clonotypes between healthy human individuals. Libraries were prepared by immunoSEQ multiplex PCR; TCRdb keeps only in-frame clonotypes and omits some of them. Of 1.4 million to 1.5 million clones in the sample, roughly 95% were seen once. The sequenced sample consisted of naive CD4+ T cells sorted from blood. The source of these receptors is a man younger than 45 in good health. The CDR3 runs from the conserved cysteine through the conserved F or W. The D gene is left open where the match is weak. Where a row states a size, it is once, few, many or the class of an expanded clone; other rows omit it.

V: TRBV5-6; J: TRBJ2-7; length: 13; size: once; D: .; DNA: TGTGCCAGCAGCCTAAGGGACGGCTACGAGCAGTACTTC; CDR3: CASSLRDGYEQYF
V: TRBV2; J: TRBJ1-2; length: 13; size: .; D: .; DNA: TGTGCCAGCAGTTCGGAAGGGGGCTATGGCTACACCTTC; CDR3: CASSSEGGYGYTF
V: TRBV13; J: TRBJ2-1; length: 19; size: once; D: .; DNA: TGTGCCAGCAGCGGACACGGGTGGGACGTGAGACTAGAATACAATGAGCAGTTCTTC; CDR3: CASSGHGWDVRLEYNEQFF
V: TRBV7-2; J: TRBJ2-2; length: 13; size: .; D: .; DNA: TGTGCCAGCAGGACGAAGAACACCGGGGAGCTGTTTTTT; CDR3: CASRTKNTGELFF
V: TRBV7-8; J: TRBJ2-1; length: 14; size: .; D: .; DNA: TGTGCCAGCAAAACGGGACACGCAGGGAATGAGCAGTTCTTC; CDR3: CASKTGHAGNEQFF
V: TRBV7-6; J: TRBJ2-3; length: 18; size: .; D: TRBD2; DNA: TGTGCCAGCAGCTCACTAGCGGGACCACGCCCTAGCACAGATACGCAGTATTTT; CDR3: CASSSLAGPRPSTDTQYF
V: TRBV27; J: TRBJ2-7; length: 13; size: .; D: .; DNA: TGTGCCAGCAGCCGATCGGGACTTTACGAGCAGTACTTC; CDR3: CASSRSGLYEQYF
V: TRBV11-3; J: TRBJ1-1; length: 12; size: once; D: .; DNA: TGTGCCAGCAGCTTTGATTTAGGAGAAGCTTTCTTT; CDR3: CASSFDLGEAFF
V: TRBV19; J: TRBJ2-7; length: 13; size: .; D: .; DNA: TGTGCCAGTACGGCCAAGACCACCTACGAGCAGTACTTC; CDR3: CASTAKTTYEQYF
V: TRBV10-3; J: TRBJ2-7; length: 16; size: many; D: TRBD2; DNA: TGTGCCATCAGCTTAGCCGGGACTAGCGGGAGTTACGAGCAGTACTTC; CDR3: CAISLAGTSGSYEQYF
V: TRBV7-9; J: TRBJ2-7; length: 14; size: .; D: .; DNA: TGTGCCAGCGGGCAGGGGTCTTACTCCTACGAGCAGTACTTC; CDR3: CASGQGSYSYEQYF
V: TRBV2; J: TRBJ2-1; length: 15; size: once; D: .; DNA: TGTGCCAGCAGTAGGGCCCCACTAGCCAATAATGAGCAGTTCTTC; CDR3: CASSRAPLANNEQFF
V: TRBV19; J: TRBJ2-7; length: 14; size: .; D: .; DNA: TGTGCCACTAGAGTCTCACAGGGCTTCTACGAGCAGTACTTC; CDR3: CATRVSQGFYEQYF
V: TRBV5-6; J: TRBJ2-7; length: 14; size: .; D: .; DNA: TGTGCCAGCAGCTTGTCGGCGGCGACCTACGAGCAGTACTTC; CDR3: CASSLSAATYEQYF
V: TRBV7-8; J: TRBJ2-7; length: 15; size: .; D: TRBD2; DNA: TGTGCCAGCAGCTTAGAGGTAGCGGGAGGCTACGAGCAGTACTTC; CDR3: CASSLEVAGGYEQYF
V: TRBV18; J: TRBJ1-5; length: 13; size: .; D: TRBD1; DNA: TGTGCCAGCTCAGAGGGGGCTCGGCAGCCCCAGCATTTT; CDR3: CASSEGARQPQHF
V: TRBV7-9; J: TRBJ2-3; length: 15; size: .; D: .; DNA: TGTGCCAGCAGCTTACTAGCGACTAGCACAGATACGCAGTATTTT; CDR3: CASSLLATSTDTQYF
V: TRBV29-1; J: TRBJ2-7; length: 15; size: .; D: .; DNA: TGCAGCGTTGATCGTGGGGGGGCCACCTCCTACGAGCAGTACTTC; CDR3: CSVDRGGATSYEQYF
V: TRBV9; J: TRBJ2-7; length: 14; size: .; D: .; DNA: TGTGCCAGCAGCGTAGGTAGCAGGGCTTACGAGCAGTACTTC; CDR3: CASSVGSRAYEQYF
V: TRBV29-1; J: TRBJ2-5; length: 14; size: once; D: TRBD2; DNA: TGCAGCGTTGAAGATACCGGGGGGAGTGAGACCCAGTACTTC; CDR3: CSVEDTGGSETQYF
V: TRBV6-1; J: TRBJ1-2; length: 17; size: .; D: .; DNA: TGTGCCAGCAGTGAAAATTTCGGGGTGGTAGGGGGGCTCGGCTACACCTTC; CDR3: CASSENFGVVGGLGYTF
V: TRBV5-1; J: TRBJ1-1; length: 13; size: .; D: .; DNA: TGCGCCAGCAGCTTGGAGGGGTCCACTGAAGCTTTCTTT; CDR3: CASSLEGSTEAFF
V: TRBV6-5; J: TRBJ2-7; length: 14; size: .; D: .; DNA: TGTGCCAGCAGTTACTCGACAGCCGGCTACGAGCAGTACTTC; CDR3: CASSYSTAGYEQYF
V: TRBV11-2; J: TRBJ2-7; length: 13; size: .; D: .; DNA: TGTGCCAGCAGCCCCTCGACAACCTACGAGCAGTACTTC; CDR3: CASSPSTTYEQYF
V: TRBV6-4; J: TRBJ2-2; length: 14; size: .; D: .; DNA: TGTGCCAGCAGTCGCGGACACAACACCGGGGAGCTGTTTTTT; CDR3: CASSRGHNTGELFF
V: TRBV7-8; J: TRBJ2-1; length: 14; size: .; D: .; DNA: TGTGCCAGCAGTCTACGAAGTGGGTATGGTGAGCAGTTCTTC; CDR3: CASSLRSGYGEQFF
V: TRBV9; J: TRBJ2-1; length: 15; size: .; D: TRBD1; DNA: TGTGCCAGCAGCGAACAGGGGGTTAATTACAATGAGCAGTTCTTC; CDR3: CASSEQGVNYNEQFF